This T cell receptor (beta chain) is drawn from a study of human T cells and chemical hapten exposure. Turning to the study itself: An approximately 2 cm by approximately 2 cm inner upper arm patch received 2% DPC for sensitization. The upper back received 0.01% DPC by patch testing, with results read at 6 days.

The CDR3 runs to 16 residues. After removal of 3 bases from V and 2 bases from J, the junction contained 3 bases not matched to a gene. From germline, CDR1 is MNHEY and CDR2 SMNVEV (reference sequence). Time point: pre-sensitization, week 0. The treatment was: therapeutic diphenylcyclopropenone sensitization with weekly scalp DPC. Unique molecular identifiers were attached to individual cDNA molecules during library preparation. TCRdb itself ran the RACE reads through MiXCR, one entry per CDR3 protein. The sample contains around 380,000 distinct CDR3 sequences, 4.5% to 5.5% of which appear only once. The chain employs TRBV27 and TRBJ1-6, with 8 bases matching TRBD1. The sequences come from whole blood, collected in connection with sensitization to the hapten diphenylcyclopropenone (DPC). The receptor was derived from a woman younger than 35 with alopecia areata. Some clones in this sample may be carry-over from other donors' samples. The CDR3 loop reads CASSLVQGAYNSPLHF. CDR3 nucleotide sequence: TGTGCCAGCAGTTTGGTACAGGGGGCCTATAATTCACCCCTCCACTTT.